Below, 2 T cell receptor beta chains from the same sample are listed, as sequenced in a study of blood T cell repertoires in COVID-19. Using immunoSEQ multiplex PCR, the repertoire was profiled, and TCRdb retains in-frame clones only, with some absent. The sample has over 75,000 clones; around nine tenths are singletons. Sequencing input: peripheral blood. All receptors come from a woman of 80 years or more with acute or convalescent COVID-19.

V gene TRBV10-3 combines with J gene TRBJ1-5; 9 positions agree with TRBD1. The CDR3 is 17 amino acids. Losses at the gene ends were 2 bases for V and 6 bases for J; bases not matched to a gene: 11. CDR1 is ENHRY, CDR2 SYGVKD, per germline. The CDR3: CAISEGASTGGVQPQHF. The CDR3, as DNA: TGTGCCATCAGTGAGGGGGCTTCGACAGGGGGTGTTCAGCCCCAGCATTTT.

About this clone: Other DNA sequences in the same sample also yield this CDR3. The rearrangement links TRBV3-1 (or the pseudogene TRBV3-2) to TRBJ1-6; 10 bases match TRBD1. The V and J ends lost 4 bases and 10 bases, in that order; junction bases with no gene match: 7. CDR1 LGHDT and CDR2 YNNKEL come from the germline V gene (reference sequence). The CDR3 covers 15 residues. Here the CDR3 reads CASSRNGQGGSPLHF. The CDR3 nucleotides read TGTGCCAGCAGCCGAAACGGACAGGGGGGATCACCCCTCCACTTT.